This is a list of T cell receptor beta chains from one sample in a study of blood T cells in healthy people across ages. Each CDR3 protein is one row after TCRdb ran MiXCR on the 5' RACE reads. The profile covers about 1.8 million distinct CDR3 sequences, with about 50% appearing a single time and around 2.1% taken by the ten largest. Sequences were obtained from blood. The source is a woman aged 40 to 50 in good health. Each CDR3 is given with its conserved first and last residue. For some rows the clone size is stated as once, few or many, or as a class when expanded; others skip it.

CDR3 protein	clone size	V gene
CASRLTPSYEQYF	.	TRBV28
CASSPLEPRSGATNEKLFF	.	TRBV7-9
CASSSKQGGTDTEAFF	.	TRBV5-1
CSAAGQSYGYTF	few	TRBV29-1
CSARDHNGGIFPGGYTF	.	TRBV20-1
CASTSRRLGQSDTQYF	few	TRBV7-2
CATSAGGTDTQYF	.	TRBV24-1
CASSSSTGTPRTDTQYF	.	TRBV12-3/TRBV12-4
CASSSPGQGACGYTF	few	TRBV7-2
CASSVTSVETQYF	few	TRBV2
CATRQGQSEAFF	.	TRBV6-5
CASSRRQGVTYNEQFF	.	TRBV4-3
CASSRSSVPYEQYF	few	TRBV27
CASSQAADRSYEQYF	.	TRBV4-1
CASSLSARPTGYTF	few	TRBV27
CTSSLPSGGKGTEAFF	.	TRBV12-3/TRBV12-4
CASGDGMNTEAFF	once	TRBV6-1
CASSSSRQPGETQYF	once	TRBV7-6
CASSLLKRLAGSLEETQYF	.	TRBV7-6
CASSPRQDTQYF	few	TRBV7-9
CASRTGGGHSGANVLTF	few	TRBV28
CASSERDRVKNTEAFF	.	TRBV27
CSRGASQETQYF	few	TRBV20-1
CASSQVLAGDTQYF	.	TRBV3-1
CASSEIPTGGSKQYF	once	TRBV6-1
CAISAGTGNTGELFF	.	TRBV10-3
CSVETGSGYGYTF	few	TRBV29-1
CASSQARGYGTEAFF	.	TRBV4-1
CASSGPFGGEQYF	.	TRBV25-1
CSAPTGLGTEAFF	.	TRBV20-1
CSARAQTHWTGPYEQYF	.	TRBV20-1
CASSYNGQQLSYEQYF	.	TRBV6-2/TRBV6-3
CASSKACESSGANVLTF	few	TRBV21-1